This is a list of T cell receptor beta chains from one sample in a study of T cell responses to AZD1222 COVID-19 vaccine. The repertoire was sequenced with immunoSEQ multiplex PCR; TCRdb's copy has only in-frame clones and lacks some. The sample includes 95,000 to 150,000 clones, around 86% of them seen just once. Sequenced here: peripheral blood, sampled 28 days after the second AZD1222 dose. These receptor sequences come from an adult who received the AZD1222 COVID-19 vaccine. Each CDR3 is given with its conserved first and last residue. Size is stated for part of the rows, as once, few or many counts, or as a class when the clone is expanded.

>TRBJ1-4|NA|TRBV11-2
CASSLDTGNEKLFF
>TRBJ1-1|NA|TRBV29-1
CSVTTGTEAFF
>TRBJ1-1|NA|TRBV3-1/TRBV3-2
CASTQWGTNTEAFF
>TRBJ2-1|NA|TRBV3-1/TRBV3-2
CASSPGPRSEQFF
>TRBJ1-2|NA|TRBV2
CASRGIRGRDGYTF
>TRBJ1-1|once|TRBV19
CASSIYTEAFF
>TRBJ1-1|NA|TRBV11-2
CASSLFRNTEAFF
>TRBJ1-4|NA|TRBV10-2
CASRRSGYNEKLFF
>TRBJ1-2|NA|TRBV9
CASSTYGAGGYTF
>TRBJ2-7|NA|TRBV7-2
CASIPAGGTYEQYF
>TRBJ2-3|NA|TRBV30
CAWSKGTSGGADTQYF
>TRBJ2-2|once|TRBV6-2/TRBV6-3
CASSYQGQGNAGELFF
>TRBJ2-3|NA|TRBV25-1
CASSAPLADTQYF
>TRBJ2-7|NA|TRBV9
CASSAGTGGFYEQYF
>TRBJ2-3|NA|TRBV12-3/TRBV12-4
CASSWRGDTQYF
>TRBJ1-6|NA|TRBV19
CASSTRTDGTPLHF
>TRBJ1-1|NA|TRBV12-3/TRBV12-4
CASSFSGNTEAFF
>TRBJ2-6|NA|TRBV4-1
CASSQAGGSSGANVLTF
>TRBJ1-5|NA|TRBV5-1
CASSPGESHSNQPQHF
>TRBJ1-2|NA|TRBV9
CASSVQSRPGWGGYTF
>TRBJ1-1|NA|TRBV28
CASSLGAMNTEAFF
>TRBJ1-5|NA|TRBV18
CASSPPAGRVNQPQHF
>TRBJ1-2|few|TRBV9
CASSLSHRDGYTF
>TRBJ2-7|once|TRBV9
CASSVEWGDEQYF
>TRBJ2-1|NA|TRBV18
CASSPSGGPNNEQFF
>TRBJ1-5|few|TRBV6-5
CASRTGSSLGQPQHF
>TRBJ1-2|NA|TRBV9
CASSVGGGYTF
>TRBJ1-4|NA|TRBV13
CASSNRQGGTLNEKLFF
>TRBJ2-3|NA|TRBV7-2
CASSPDRDTQYF
>TRBJ1-1|NA|TRBV4-1
CASTGGNTEAFF
>TRBJ2-3|once|TRBV5-1
CASSYQGGSTDTQYF
>TRBJ1-1|NA|TRBV18
CASSSWSDTEAFF
>TRBJ1-2|NA|TRBV7-9
CATGEGHGANYGYTF
>TRBJ1-5|NA|TRBV27
CASSFGGDGQPQHF
>TRBJ1-1|once|TRBV7-9
CASSFGTMNTEAFF
>TRBJ2-3|NA|TRBV7-2
CASSPGVPLRGVTDTQYF
>TRBJ2-1|NA|TRBV11-2
CASSPRLAGGYNEQFF
>TRBJ1-1|few|TRBV6-4
CASSDSGQGEAFF
>TRBJ1-3|NA|TRBV9
CASSPPGSGNTIYF
>TRBJ1-2|NA|TRBV6-5
CASSYSAARRLGYTF
>TRBJ1-6|NA|TRBV2
CASNHGRDVSSYNSPLHF
>TRBJ1-6|NA|TRBV28
CASSLRVRNSPLHF
>TRBJ1-5|NA|TRBV6-5
CASSPPGGSNQPQHF
>TRBJ1-1|NA|TRBV18
CASSPRVPKNTEAFF
>TRBJ2-3|NA|TRBV11-2
CASSFLVSPSTDTQYF
>TRBJ1-4|NA|TRBV18
CASCLGINEKLFF
>TRBJ1-1|few|TRBV14
CASSRWGAQAFF
>TRBJ2-1|NA|TRBV5-6
CASSPVVGLEQFF
>TRBJ1-5|NA|TRBV7-9
CASSLDGEFHQPQHF
>TRBJ2-5|NA|TRBV5-4
CASSPSGGLETQYF
>TRBJ1-5|NA|TRBV6-5
CASRDRTYSNQPQHF
>TRBJ2-7|NA|TRBV10-3
CAISEAGWGTGAYEQYF
>TRBJ2-2|NA|TRBV9
CASSVSQTGRETNTGELFF
>TRBJ1-5|NA|TRBV15
CATPGGDRGRGSNQPQHF
>TRBJ2-5|NA|TRBV18
CASSPGLAQETQYF
>TRBJ1-1|NA|TRBV15
CATSRDREGTEAFF
>TRBJ2-3|NA|TRBV5-1
CASSLEGATDTQYF
>TRBJ2-7|NA|TRBV7-6
CASSLVSAGALIYEQYF
>TRBJ1-5|NA|TRBV7-9
CASSLAGDQPQHF